What follows describes a single TCR beta chain. The antigen is not known. This sample was taken from a study of T cell responses to AZD1222 COVID-19 vaccine. Across the whole study: Researchers grouped second doses given at about 4 or about 12 weeks into one pool.

Repertoires were generated with immunoSEQ multiplex PCR, while TCRdb's copy carries only in-frame clones and drops some. Of about 130,000 clones listed, 80% to 95% were seen once; the top ten hold 2.5% to 4%. The CDR3 length is 11 residues. The germline gives CDR1 GTSNPN, CDR2 SVGIG (reference sequence). Trimming stripped 2 bases from V and 7 bases from J, with 9 bases between. Study results and limitations: Baseline seropositivity occurred in only a handful of AZD1222 recipients. There were mostly white British donors and more females than males, and clonal diversity was possibly underestimated. Of spike-specific TCRs, nearly half reportedly target regions left unmutated in variants.

The TCR was taken from an adult in good health. The V gene is TRBV30, the J gene TRBJ2-7; D could derive from TRBD1 or TRBD2 (6 bases each). The material was peripheral blood, obtained on day 0 of AZD1222 vaccination. As DNA, the CDR3 is TGTGCCTGGAGTTTAGGGGGGGAGCAGTACTTC. Protein sequence: CAWSLGGEQYF.